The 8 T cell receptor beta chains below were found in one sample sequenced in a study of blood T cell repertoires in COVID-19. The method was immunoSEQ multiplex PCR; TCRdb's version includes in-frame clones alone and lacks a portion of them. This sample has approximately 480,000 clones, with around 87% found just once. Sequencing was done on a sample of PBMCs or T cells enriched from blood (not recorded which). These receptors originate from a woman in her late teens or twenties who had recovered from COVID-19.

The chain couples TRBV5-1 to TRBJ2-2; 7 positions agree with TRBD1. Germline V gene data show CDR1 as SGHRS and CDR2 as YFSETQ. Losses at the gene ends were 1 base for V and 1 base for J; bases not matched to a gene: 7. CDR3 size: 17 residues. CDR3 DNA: TGCGCCAGCAGCTTGTCCTTGACAGGGTTGAACACCGGGGAGCTGTTTTTT. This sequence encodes CASSLSLTGLNTGELFF.

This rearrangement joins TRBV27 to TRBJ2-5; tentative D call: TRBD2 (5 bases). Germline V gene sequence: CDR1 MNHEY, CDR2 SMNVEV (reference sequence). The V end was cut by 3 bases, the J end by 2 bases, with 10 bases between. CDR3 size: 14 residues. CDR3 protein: CASSFRGYQETQYF. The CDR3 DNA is TGTGCCAGCAGTTTTAGAGGGTATCAAGAGACCCAGTACTTC.

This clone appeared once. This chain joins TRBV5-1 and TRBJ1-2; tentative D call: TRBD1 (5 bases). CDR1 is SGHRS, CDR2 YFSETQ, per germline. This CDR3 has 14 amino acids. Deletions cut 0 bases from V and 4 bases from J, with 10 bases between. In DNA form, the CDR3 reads TGCGCCAGCAGCTTGGGGCAGGGAGGCTATGGCTACACCTTC. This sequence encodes CASSLGQGGYGYTF.

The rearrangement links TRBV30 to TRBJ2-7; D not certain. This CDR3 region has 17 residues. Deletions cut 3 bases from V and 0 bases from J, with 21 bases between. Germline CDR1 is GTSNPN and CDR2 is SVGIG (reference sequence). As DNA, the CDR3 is TGTGCCTGGAGATCAGTTCCTTCTAGAAGTCGCTCCTACGAGCAGTACTTC. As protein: CAWRSVPSRSRSYEQYF.

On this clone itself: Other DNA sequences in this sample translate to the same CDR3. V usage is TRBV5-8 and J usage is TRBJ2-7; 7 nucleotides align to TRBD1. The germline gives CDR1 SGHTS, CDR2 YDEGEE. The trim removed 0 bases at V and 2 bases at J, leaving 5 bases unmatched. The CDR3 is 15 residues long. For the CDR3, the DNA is TGTGCCAGCAGCTTGGCCGGGACAGTAACCTACGAGCAGTACTTC. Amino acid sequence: CASSLAGTVTYEQYF.

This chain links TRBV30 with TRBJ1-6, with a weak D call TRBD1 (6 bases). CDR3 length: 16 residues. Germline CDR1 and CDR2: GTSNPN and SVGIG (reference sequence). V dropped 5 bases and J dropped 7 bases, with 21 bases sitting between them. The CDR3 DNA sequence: TGTGCCTGGGGGTCTTTAAGGACAGCGATCAATTCACCCCTCCACTTT. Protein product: CAWGSLRTAINSPLHF.

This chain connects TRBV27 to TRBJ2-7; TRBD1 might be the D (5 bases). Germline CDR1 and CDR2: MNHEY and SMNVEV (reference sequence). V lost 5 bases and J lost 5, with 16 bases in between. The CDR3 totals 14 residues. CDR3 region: CASSTRQSGNEQYF. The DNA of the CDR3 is TGTGCCAGCAGTACGAGACAGAGTGGCAACGAGCAGTACTTC.

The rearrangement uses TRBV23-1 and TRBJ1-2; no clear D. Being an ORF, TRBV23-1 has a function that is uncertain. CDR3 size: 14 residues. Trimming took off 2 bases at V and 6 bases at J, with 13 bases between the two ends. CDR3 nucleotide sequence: TGCGCCAGCAGTCAACCCCACAGACCCAATGGCTACACCTTC. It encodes CASSQPHRPNGYTF.